Presented here are 13 T cell receptor beta chains from one specimen sequenced in a study of T cell repertoires in ileal Crohn's disease. Profiling relied on immunoSEQ multiplex PCR, and the TCRdb table lists in-frame clones only, not all of them. Counted here are 16,000 or so clones, roughly 80% occurring once; the ten biggest clones make up around 4.2%. Sequencing used ileal tissue. These receptors were taken from an adult with Crohn's disease.

The gene calls are TRBV27 and TRBJ2-1; 10 bases map to TRBD2. The CDR3 totals 17 residues. CDR1 is MNHEY, CDR2 SMNVEV, per germline (reference sequence). The ends lost 8 bases at V and 1 base at J; junction bases unmatched: 11. This CDR3 is CASALRYSGRSYNEQFF. The CDR3 nucleotides read TGTGCCAGCGCCCTGAGGTATAGCGGGAGGTCCTACAATGAGCAGTTCTTC.

The chain joins TRBV19 to TRBJ2-6; 9 positions match TRBD1. The germline V gene encodes CDR1 LNHDA and CDR2 SQIVND (reference sequence). The CDR3 spans 17 residues. V was pared by 8 bases and J by 3 bases, with 11 bases of the junction left unmatched. DNA of the CDR3: TGTGCCAGTCTCCTTCAGACAGGGGGTAGTGGGGCCAACGTCCTGACTTTC. As protein: CASLLQTGGSGANVLTF.

J is TRBJ2-1 and V is TRBV7-9; 11 nucleotides line up with TRBD2. The J segment lost 0 bases and the V segment lost 5 bases, leaving 6 bases of the junction unmatched. This CDR3 is 17 amino acids long. Germline assignment: CDR1 SEHNR and CDR2 FQNEAQ (reference sequence). The CDR3 bases are TGTGCCAGCAGCCTAAGACTAGCGGGACTCTCCTACAATGAGCAGTTCTTC. It translates to CASSLRLAGLSYNEQFF.

V is TRBV14 and J is TRBJ2-3; D may be TRBD2 (5 bases). V lost 3 bases, J lost 4 bases, and 11 bases lay in between. Germline V gene data show CDR1 as SGHDN and CDR2 as FVKESK. The CDR3 contains 14 residues. In DNA form, the CDR3 reads TGTGCCAGCAGCCAGAGAGCGCGGGCAGATACGCAGTATTTT. Translated, it gives CASSQRARADTQYF. Filled out from reference TRBV14 and TRBJ2-3, the complete variable domain reads EAGVTQFPSHSVIEKGQTVTLRCDPISGHDNLYWYRRVMGKEIKFLLHFVKESKQDESGMPNNRFLAERTGGTYSTLKVQPAELEDSGVYFCASSQRARADTQYFGPGTRLTVL.

V is TRBV29-1 and J is TRBJ1-1; 11 positions match TRBD1. Per the germline V gene, CDR1 is SQVTM and CDR2 is ANQGSEA. The CDR3 runs 13 residues. V shed 6 bases, J shed 8 bases, and the junction held 8 bases outside the gene matches. The CDR3 DNA reads as TGCAGCGTAGACCGGACAGGGGGCGCGGAAGCTTTCTTT. The encoded protein is CSVDRTGGAEAFF. Full variable domain (outside the CDR3, taken from reference TRBV29-1 and TRBJ1-1): SAVISQKPSRDICQRGTSLTIQCQVDSQVTMMFWYRQQPGQSLTLIATANQGSEATYESGFVIDKFPISRPNLTFSTLTVSNMSPEDSSIYLCSVDRTGGAEAFFGQGTRLTVV.

The V and J genes are TRBV5-4 and TRBJ2-7; the match to TRBD2 covers 13 bases. Per the germline V gene, CDR1 is SGHNT and CDR2 is YYREEE (reference sequence). V shed 4 bases and J 2 bases; nucleotides not matched to a gene: 3. The CDR3 is 15 residues long. The CDR3 region is CASSTGLAGTYEQYV. In nucleotides, the CDR3 is TGTGCCAGCAGCACGGGACTAGCGGGAACCTACGAGCAGTACGTC.

The chain carries TRBV28 and TRBJ2-5; TRBD1 aligns across 7 bases. J lost 4 bases, V lost 7 bases, and 6 bases had no gene match. Per the germline V gene, CDR1 is MDHEN and CDR2 is SYDVKM. There are 13 residues in the CDR3. DNA for the CDR3: TGTGCCAGCAAACGGGACAGTAGAGAGACCCAGTACTTC. It codes for CASKRDSRETQYF.

Points on this clone: Other DNA sequences in this specimen translate into the identical CDR3. The chain has TRBV19 and TRBJ2-1; TRBD2 matches at 7 bases. Germline assignment: CDR1 LNHDA and CDR2 SQIVND (reference sequence). Germline trimming cut 7 bases from V and 2 bases from J; bases unmatched to any gene: 5. The CDR3 is made up of 14 amino acids. The CDR3 nucleotides read TGTGCCAGTAAAAGCGGGATAACCTACAATGAGCAGTTCTTC. As protein: CASKSGITYNEQFF.

In DNA, the CDR3 is TGTGCCAGCAGCATACGGACAACAGGGGGCCAAGAGACCCAGTACTTC. The encoded protein is CASSIRTTGGQETQYF. The chain combines TRBV5-6 with TRBJ2-5, with 8 positions matching TRBD1. V was clipped by 4 bases and J by 1 base; unmatched bases: 9. This CDR3 is built from 16 residues. Germline V lookup: CDR1 SGHDT, CDR2 YYEEEE.

This chain joins TRBV6-1 and TRBJ1-1; possible D gene TRBD1, 5 bases. This CDR3 has 13 residues. The germline CDR1 and CDR2 sequences are MNHNS and SASEGT. V was clipped by 4 bases and J by 1 base, with 7 bases between them. This CDR3 is CASSATANTEAFF. The CDR3 DNA sequence: TGTGCCAGCAGTGCGACAGCGAACACTGAAGCTTTCTTT.

This chain links TRBV4-3 with TRBJ2-1, with D unclear. This CDR3 has 13 residues. V dropped 0 bases and J dropped 5 bases, with 5 bases sitting between them. CDR1 is LGHNA, CDR2 YSLEER, per germline. The chain's CDR3 is CASSQDPDNEQFF. For the CDR3, the DNA is TGCGCCAGCAGCCAAGATCCCGACAATGAGCAGTTCTTC.

The genes are TRBV11-2 and TRBJ1-1; tentatively, D is TRBD1 (5 bases). The CDR3 runs 14 residues. V was cut by 5 bases and J by 2 bases, with 12 bases left in between. Germline assignment: CDR1 SGHAT and CDR2 FQNNGV. The CDR3 coding sequence is TGTGCCAGCAGCCTGACAGATATTAACACTGAAGCTTTCTTT. As protein: CASSLTDINTEAFF.

This chain links TRBV6-6 with TRBJ1-2; D is undetermined. Germline loops: CDR1 MNHNY, CDR2 SVGAGI (reference sequence). The V and J ends lost 2 bases and 9 bases respectively, with 10 bases between them. This CDR3 has 12 amino acids. Here the CDR3 reads CASSYLTRRYTF. The CDR3 coding sequence is TGTGCCAGCAGTTACCTTACTCGCCGCTACACCTTC.